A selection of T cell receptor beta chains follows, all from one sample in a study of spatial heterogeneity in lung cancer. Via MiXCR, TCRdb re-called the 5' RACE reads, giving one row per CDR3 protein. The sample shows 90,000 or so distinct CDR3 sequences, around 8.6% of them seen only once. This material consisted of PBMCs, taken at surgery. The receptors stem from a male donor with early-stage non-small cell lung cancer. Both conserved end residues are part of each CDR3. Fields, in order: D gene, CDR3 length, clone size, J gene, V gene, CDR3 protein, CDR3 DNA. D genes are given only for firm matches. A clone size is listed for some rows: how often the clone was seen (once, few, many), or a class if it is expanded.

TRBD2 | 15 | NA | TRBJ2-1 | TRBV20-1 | CSARATSGSINEQFF | TGCAGTGCTAGAGCTACTAGCGGGAGCATAAATGAGCAGTTCTTC
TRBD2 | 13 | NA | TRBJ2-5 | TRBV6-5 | CASSTPAGGTQYF | TGTGCCAGCAGTACTCCCGCGGGGGGGACCCAGTACTTC
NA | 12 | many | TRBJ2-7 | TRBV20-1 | CSASDSSYEQYF | TGCAGTGCTTCGGACAGCTCCTACGAGCAGTACTTC
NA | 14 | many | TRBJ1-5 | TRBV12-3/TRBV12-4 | CASSLSRGGQPQHF | TGTGCCAGCAGTCTTAGTAGAGGAGGGCAGCCCCAGCATTTT
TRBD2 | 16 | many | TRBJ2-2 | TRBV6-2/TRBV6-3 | CASSYRAGGPSGELFF | TGTGCCAGCAGTTACAGGGCGGGAGGGCCCAGCGGGGAGCTGTTTTTT
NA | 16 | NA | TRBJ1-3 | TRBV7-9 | CASSPPGASSGNTIYF | TGTGCCAGCAGCCCCCCAGGTGCCTCCTCTGGAAACACCATATATTTT
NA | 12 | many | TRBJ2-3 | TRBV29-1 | CSARGGADTQYF | TGCAGCGCCCGTGGGGGCGCAGATACGCAGTATTTT
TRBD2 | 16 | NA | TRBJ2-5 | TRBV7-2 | CASSPRASGLLETQYF | TGTGCCAGCAGCCCCCGGGCTAGCGGACTTTTGGAGACCCAGTACTTC
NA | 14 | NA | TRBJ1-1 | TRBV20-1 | CSARDPGVGTEAFF | TGCAGTGCTAGAGATCCGGGGGTAGGCACTGAAGCTTTCTTT
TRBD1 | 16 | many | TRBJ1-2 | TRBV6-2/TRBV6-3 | CASSSWTVKGAYGYTF | TGTGCCAGCAGTTCCTGGACAGTTAAGGGGGCTTATGGCTACACCTTC
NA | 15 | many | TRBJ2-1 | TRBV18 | CASSPNRESYNEQFF | TGTGCCAGCTCACCAAACAGGGAATCCTACAATGAGCAGTTCTTC
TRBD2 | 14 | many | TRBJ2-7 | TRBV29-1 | CSVGGTSGDYEQYF | TGCAGCGTCGGCGGGACTAGCGGAGACTACGAGCAGTACTTC
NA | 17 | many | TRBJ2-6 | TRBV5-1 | CASSLAVTFSGANVLTF | TGCGCCAGCAGCTTGGCGGTTACATTCTCTGGGGCCAACGTCCTGACTTTC
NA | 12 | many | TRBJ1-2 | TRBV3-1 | CASSHRHQGYTF | TGTGCCAGCAGCCACCGACACCAAGGCTACACCTTC
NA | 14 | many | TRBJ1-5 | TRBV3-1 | CASSPHLGGQPQHF | TGTGCCAGCAGCCCCCATCTGGGGGGTCAGCCCCAGCATTTT
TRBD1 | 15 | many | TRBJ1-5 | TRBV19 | CASNRDRAGNQPQHF | TGTGCCAGTAATAGAGACAGGGCGGGCAATCAGCCCCAGCATTTT
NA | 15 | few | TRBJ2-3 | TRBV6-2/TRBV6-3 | CASSYAGNVADTQYF | TGTGCCAGCAGTTACGCAGGGAATGTGGCAGATACGCAGTATTTT
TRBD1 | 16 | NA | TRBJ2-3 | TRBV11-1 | CASSAWDRGSTDTQYF | TGTGCCAGCAGCGCGTGGGACAGGGGGAGCACAGATACGCAGTATTTT
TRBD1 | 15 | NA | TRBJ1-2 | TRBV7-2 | CASSLEDRGTYGYTF | TGTGCCAGCAGCTTAGAAGACAGGGGGACCTATGGCTACACCTTC
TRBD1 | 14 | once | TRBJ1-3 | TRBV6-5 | CASSYGGQANTIYF | TGTGCCAGCAGTTACGGGGGACAGGCAAACACCATATATTTT
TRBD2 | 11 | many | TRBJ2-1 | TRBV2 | CASSAGTSMFF | TGTGCCAGCAGTGCCGGGACTAGCATGTTCTTC
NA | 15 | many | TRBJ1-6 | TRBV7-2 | CASSTDQGYNSPLHF | TGTGCCAGCAGCACGGACCAGGGATATAATTCACCCCTCCACTTT
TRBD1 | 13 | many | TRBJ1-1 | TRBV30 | CALRQGLNTEAFF | TGTGCCTTAAGACAGGGTCTGAACACTGAAGCTTTCTTT
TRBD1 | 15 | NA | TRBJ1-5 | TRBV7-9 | CASSFTGGGNQPQHF | TGTGCCAGCAGCTTTACAGGGGGCGGCAATCAGCCCCAGCATTTT
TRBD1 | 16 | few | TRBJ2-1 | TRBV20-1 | CSARDRVRGRVNEQFF | TGCAGTGCTAGAGATCGGGTCAGGGGGCGCGTCAATGAGCAGTTCTTC
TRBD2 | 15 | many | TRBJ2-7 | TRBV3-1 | CASSRLAGSSYEQYF | TGTGCCAGCAGCCGCCTAGCGGGAAGCTCCTACGAGCAGTACTTC
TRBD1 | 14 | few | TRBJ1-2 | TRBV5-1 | CASSRQGTNYGYTF | TGCGCCAGCAGCAGACAGGGAACTAACTATGGCTACACCTTC
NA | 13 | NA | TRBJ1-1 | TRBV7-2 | CASSPRTGLEAFF | TGTGCCAGCAGCCCTCGGACGGGGCTTGAAGCTTTCTTT
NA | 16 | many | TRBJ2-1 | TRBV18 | CASSPPGKGGVNEQFF | TGTGCCAGCTCACCACCGGGCAAAGGGGGAGTCAATGAGCAGTTCTTC
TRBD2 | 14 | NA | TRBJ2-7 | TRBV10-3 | CAISESGGDYEQYF | TGTGCCATCAGTGAGTCTGGGGGGGACTACGAGCAGTACTTC
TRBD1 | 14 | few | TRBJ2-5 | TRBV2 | CASRQDRGQETQYF | TGTGCCAGCAGGCAGGACAGGGGGCAAGAGACCCAGTACTTC
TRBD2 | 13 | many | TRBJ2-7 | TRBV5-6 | CASSLSAGVEQYF | TGTGCCAGCAGCTTGTCAGCGGGGGTCGAGCAGTACTTC
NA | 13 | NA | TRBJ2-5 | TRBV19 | CASSIAGGETQYF | TGTGCCAGTAGTATAGCCGGGGGAGAGACCCAGTACTTC
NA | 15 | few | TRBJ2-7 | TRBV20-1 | CSASSFAAGTYEQYF | TGCAGTGCTAGCTCTTTTGCCGCAGGAACCTACGAGCAGTACTTC
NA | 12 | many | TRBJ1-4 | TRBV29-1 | CSVAGANEKLFF | TGCAGCGTTGCAGGGGCAAATGAAAAACTGTTTTTT
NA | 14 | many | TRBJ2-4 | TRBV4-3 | CASSQTAILNIQYF | TGCGCCAGCAGCCAAACAGCCATCCTAAACATTCAGTACTTC
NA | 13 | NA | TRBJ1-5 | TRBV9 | CASSRGPNQPQHF | TGTGCCAGCAGCCGGGGCCCCAATCAGCCCCAGCATTTT
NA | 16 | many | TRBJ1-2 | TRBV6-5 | CASSPGSGGTSYGYTF | TGTGCCAGCAGTCCGGGGTCTGGAGGGACGAGCTATGGCTACACCTTC
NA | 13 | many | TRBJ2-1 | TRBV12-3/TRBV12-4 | CASSFVFDNEQFF | TGTGCCAGCAGTTTCGTTTTTGACAATGAGCAGTTCTTC
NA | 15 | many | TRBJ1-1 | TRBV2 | CASRRSGPAGTEAFF | TGTGCCAGCAGGAGATCCGGGCCCGCGGGGACTGAAGCTTTCTTT
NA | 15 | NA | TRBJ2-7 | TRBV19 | CASSPRWSGDYEQYF | TGTGCCAGTAGTCCGAGATGGAGTGGGGACTACGAGCAGTACTTC
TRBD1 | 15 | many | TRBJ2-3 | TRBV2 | CASSEQGQGADTQYF | TGTGCCAGCAGTGAACAGGGACAGGGCGCAGATACGCAGTATTTT
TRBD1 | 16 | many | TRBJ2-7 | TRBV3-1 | CASSRSGQGRSYEQYF | TGTGCCAGCAGCCGGTCGGGACAGGGAAGATCCTACGAGCAGTACTTC